Below, 15 T cell receptor beta chains from the same sample are listed, as sequenced in a study of blood T cell repertoires in COVID-19. Clones were read by immunoSEQ multiplex PCR, and TCRdb kept only the in-frame ones, dropping some. The repertoire holds approximately 190,000 clones, with about 88% as singletons. Sequenced input: peripheral blood. Receptor source: a man aged 30 to 45 with active or convalescent COVID-19.

This clone was recorded a few times. The chain joins TRBV6-4 to TRBJ2-3; TRBD2 aligns across 12 bases. Losses at the gene ends were 4 bases for V and 4 bases for J; bases not matched to a gene: 3. Looked up from germline, CDR1 is MRHNA and CDR2 is SNTAGT. CDR3 size: 15 residues. The CDR3 coding sequence is TGTGCCAGCAGTGCCCTAGCGGGGGGGCCAGATACGCAGTATTTT. Its translation is CASSALAGGPDTQYF.

CDR3 residues: CASSPTVNTEAFF. The DNA of the CDR3 is TGTGCCAGCAGTCCAACAGTCAACACTGAAGCTTTCTTT. The V call is TRBV12-3 or TRBV12-4, the J call TRBJ1-1; D ambiguous. The CDR3 runs to 13 residues. Trimming shortened V by 5 bases and J by 2 bases, and 9 bases separated the two germline ends.

The chain recombines TRBV28 with TRBJ2-7, with TRBD1 matching 9 bases. The V gene end was trimmed by 1 base and the J gene end by 2 bases; junction bases not matched to a gene: 6. The CDR3 is made up of 16 amino acids. Germline-derived CDR1 and CDR2 are MDHEN and SYDVKM. The CDR3 reads CASSLYRDRAPYEQYV. The DNA of the CDR3 is TGTGCCAGCAGTTTATACCGGGACAGGGCCCCCTACGAGCAGTACGTC.

This clone was recorded only once. V usage is TRBV5-6 and J usage is TRBJ1-1, with 8 bases lining up with TRBD1. Germline CDR1 SGHDT, CDR2 YYEEEE. The CDR3 covers 16 residues. The trim removed 4 bases at V and 0 bases at J, leaving 8 bases unmatched. The CDR3, as DNA: TGTGCCAGCAGCCCGGGGACAGGCGCCATGAACACTGAAGCTTTCTTT. Protein: CASSPGTGAMNTEAFF.

This rearrangement joins TRBV5-1 to TRBJ1-3; possibly TRBD1 for D (6 bases). In germline, CDR1 is SGHRS, CDR2 YFSETQ. CDR3 length equals 16 residues. V shed 3 bases and J shed 1 base, with 14 bases lying between them. CDR3 bases: TGCGCCAGCAGCTCGAACCCGGACAGATCTGGAAACACCATATATTTT. As protein: CASSSNPDRSGNTIYF.

This clone was detected only a few times. V usage is TRBV6-1 and J usage is TRBJ1-6, with D possibly being TRBD1 (5 bases). V was cut by 4 bases and J by 10 bases, with 20 bases left in between. Germline V gives CDR1 MNHNS, CDR2 SASEGT. There are 16 residues in the CDR3. Here the CDR3 DNA reads TGTGCCAGCAGTGGTCTTCGACAGACGGTCTGGTCACCCCTCCACTTT. It encodes CASSGLRQTVWSPLHF.

V and J are TRBV6-2 or TRBV6-3 and TRBJ2-7, with TRBD2 matching 9 bases. With V trimmed by 2 bases and J by 2 bases, 4 bases remained unmatched. This CDR3 is 15 amino acids long. In germline, CDR1 is MNHEY, CDR2 SVGEGT. CDR3 in amino acids: CASSYGLAGTYEQYF. The CDR3 DNA is TGTGCCAGCAGTTACGGGCTAGCGGGAACCTACGAGCAGTACTTC.

This chain links TRBV7-8 with TRBJ1-1; D call uncertain. CDR3 length equals 16 residues. Germline V gives CDR1 SGHVS, CDR2 FQNEAQ. V gave up 1 base and J gave up 1 base, with 13 bases separating them. In DNA, the CDR3 is TGTGCCAGCAGCTTAGAAGTTGTAGAAGAGAACACTGAAGCTTTCTTT. Its protein is CASSLEVVEENTEAFF.

In this sample, this clone turned up a few times. The rearrangement uses TRBV7-3 and TRBJ2-5, with 8 bases that match TRBD1. Germline CDR1 SGHTA, CDR2 FQGTGA. The CDR3 sequence is 14 residues long. The J segment lost 4 bases and the V segment lost 2 bases, leaving 3 bases of the junction unmatched. This chain's CDR3 is CASSLQGAGETQYF. The DNA for the CDR3 is TGTGCCAGCAGCTTACAGGGGGCAGGAGAGACCCAGTACTTC.

This clone was counted once. The gene calls are TRBV6-2 or TRBV6-3 and TRBJ2-1; 11 bases agree with TRBD2. J lost 4 bases, V lost 6 bases, and 5 bases had no gene match. This CDR3 region has 15 residues. Germline assignment: CDR1 MNHEY and CDR2 SVGEGT. CDR3 protein: CASSGTSGRYNEQFF. CDR3 coding DNA: TGTGCCAGCAGCGGTACTAGCGGGAGATACAATGAGCAGTTCTTC.

This chain uses TRBV30 with TRBJ1-4, with 7 bases aligning to TRBD1. This CDR3 contains 14 residues. Germline trimming cut 6 bases from V and 3 bases from J; bases unmatched to any gene: 7. Germline V gives CDR1 GTSNPN, CDR2 SVGIG (reference sequence). The CDR3 DNA reads TGTGCCTGCAGGAGACAGGGACCTAATGAAAAACTGTTTTTT. Amino acids: CACRRQGPNEKLFF.

This rearrangement joins TRBV29-1 to TRBJ2-6, with a possible D match to TRBD1 (6 bases). The CDR3 has 16 amino acids. Looked up from germline, CDR1 is SQVTM and CDR2 is ANQGSEA. V lost 8 bases and J 1 base, leaving 18 bases between the germline ends. The CDR3 loop reads CSLFPDTGSGANVLTF. CDR3 nucleotide sequence: TGCAGCCTATTTCCGGACACAGGGTCTGGGGCCAACGTCCTGACTTTC.

V is TRBV5-4 and J is TRBJ1-1; D is undetermined. V lost 6 bases and J 5 bases, leaving 14 bases between the germline ends. The germline V gene encodes CDR1 SGHNT and CDR2 YYREEE (reference sequence). This CDR3 has 13 amino acids. The CDR3 reads CASTLGGRTEAFF. The CDR3 DNA follows: TGTGCCAGCACCCTGGGAGGGAGGACTGAAGCTTTCTTT.

The rearrangement links TRBV5-1 to TRBJ2-3; 10 positions match TRBD2. Unmatched junction bases numbered 7, after V lost 0 bases and J lost 0 bases. CDR1 is SGHRS and CDR2 is YFSETQ in the germline V gene. This CDR3 is built from 18 residues. This chain's CDR3 is CASSLVTSGDSSTDTQYF. The DNA for the CDR3 is TGCGCCAGCAGCTTGGTTACTAGCGGGGATTCTAGCACAGATACGCAGTATTTT.

The genes are TRBV29-1 and TRBJ1-1; D might be TRBD1 (5 bases). V was shortened by 7 bases and J by 3 bases, with 21 bases between the two germline ends. The germline CDR1 and CDR2 sequences are SQVTM and ANQGSEA. This CDR3 is built from 15 residues. The CDR3 nucleotides read TGCAGCGCTCTCCTCACCTCCCAGGGTGACACTGAAGCTTTCTTT. Translation: CSALLTSQGDTEAFF.